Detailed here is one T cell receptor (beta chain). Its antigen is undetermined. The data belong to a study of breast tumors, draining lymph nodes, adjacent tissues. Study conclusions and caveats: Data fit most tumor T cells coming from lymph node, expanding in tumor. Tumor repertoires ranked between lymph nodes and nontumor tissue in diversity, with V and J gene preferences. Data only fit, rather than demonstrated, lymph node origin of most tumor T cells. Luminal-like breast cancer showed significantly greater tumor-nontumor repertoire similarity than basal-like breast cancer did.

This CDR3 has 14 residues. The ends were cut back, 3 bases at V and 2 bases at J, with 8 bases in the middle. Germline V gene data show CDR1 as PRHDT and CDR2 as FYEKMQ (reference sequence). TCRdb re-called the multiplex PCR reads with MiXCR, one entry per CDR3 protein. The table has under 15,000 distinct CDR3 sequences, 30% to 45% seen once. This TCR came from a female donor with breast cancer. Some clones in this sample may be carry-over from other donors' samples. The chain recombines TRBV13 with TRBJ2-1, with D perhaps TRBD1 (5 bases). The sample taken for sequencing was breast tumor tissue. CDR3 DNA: TGTGCCAGCAGCTTGGGCAGGGCCTACAATGAGCAGTTCTTC. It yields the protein CASSLGRAYNEQFF.